Shown below are 5 T cell receptor beta chains from a single sample sequenced in a study of control samples from healthy donors and cancer patients. TCRdb's table, derived via immunoSEQ multiplex PCR, lists solely in-frame clones and lacks some. The repertoire holds over 100,000 clones, with around 88% as singletons. Sequencing used blood. These receptor sequences come from a woman aged 45-60 years in good health.

V and J are TRBV28 and TRBJ2-2; TRBD2 aligns across 8 bases. With V trimmed by 2 bases and J by 8 bases, 4 bases remained unmatched. The germline CDR1 and CDR2 sequences are MDHEN and SYDVKM. This CDR3 is 14 amino acids long. CDR3 bases: TGTGCCAGCAGTTTAGGGACTAGGACGGGGGAGCTGTTTTTT. It is translated as CASSLGTRTGELFF.

This clone is categorized as medium-sized (0.01 to 0.1%). The chain links TRBV25-1 to TRBJ1-1; D uncertain. Trimming took off 2 bases at V and 4 bases at J, with 11 bases between the two ends. This CDR3 is 14 amino acids long. From germline, CDR1 is MGHDK and CDR2 SYGVNS. The CDR3 loop reads CASSEQGGGTEAFF. In nucleotides, the CDR3 is TGTGCCAGCAGTGAACAAGGAGGAGGCACTGAAGCTTTCTTT.

The J gene is TRBJ2-7, the V gene TRBV18; D possibly uses TRBD1 or TRBD2 (5 bases each). This CDR3 region has 13 residues. Trimming removed 3 bases at V and 6 bases at J, with 12 bases between. Germline V CDR1 and CDR2: KGHSH, LQKENI. The CDR3 here is CASSPLGTFEQYF. The CDR3 bases are TGTGCCAGCTCACCCCTTGGGACGTTCGAGCAGTACTTC.

This sequence joins TRBV27 and TRBJ2-3; D might be TRBD1 (6 bases). Germline loops: CDR1 MNHEY, CDR2 SMNVEV (reference sequence). This CDR3 region has 16 residues. Between the trimmed V and J ends, which lost 1 base and 8 bases, there was a span of 19 bases. For the CDR3, the DNA is TGTGCCAGCAGTTTATTTGGGGAAATCACACAGGGTACGCAGTATTTT. Translation: CASSLFGEITQGTQYF.

The rearrangement links TRBV25-1 to TRBJ2-3; D is undetermined. Trimming took off 0 bases at V and 4 bases at J, with 11 bases between the two ends. Germline lookup yields CDR1 MGHDK and CDR2 SYGVNS. This CDR3 spans 15 amino acids. The CDR3 DNA reads TGTGCCAGCAGTGAATACAGGTCTGGGGCAGATACGCAGTATTTT. Amino acids: CASSEYRSGADTQYF.